This TCR beta chain derives from a study of T-cell reconstitution after alpha-beta-depleted transplantation in children (dated by TCRdb to the mid-2010s). Study-level background: The study quantitatively tracked T-cell immune reconstitution after TCRalphabeta/CD19-depleted allogeneic hematopoietic cell transplantation in children using TCR repertoire profiling. The paper's findings and limits, for the study overall: About two months after transplant, the apparently early recovery of alphabetaT-cell counts reportedly depended on just several hundred clones that had expanded rapidly and came from non-depleted graft cells. The high TCRbeta diversity at day 60 in some patients was ascribed to recipient T cells and intrathymic progenitors that had survived conditioning. Hyperexpanded clone frequencies declined over subsequent months; after one year, T-cell counts and TCRbeta diversity were mostly attributed to newly produced T cells.

The CDR3 contains 19 residues, cysteine and phenylalanine counted. The retained sequence is limited to the CDR3, 57 bases, with the frame set at the first base. V is pruned by 1 base and J by 1 base, leaving 6 bases of the junction without a gene match. CDR1 and CDR2, looked up from the germline V gene, are MGHRA and YSYEKL. Libraries were made using PCR. TCRdb shows the sequencer as Illumina HiSeq 2500. Molecular barcoding was employed in the preparation of TCR libraries, with unique molecular identifiers being used to normalize TCRbeta repertoire quantification. TCRdb passed the public sequencing reads through fastp at Q25 and MiXCR, retaining productive beta sequences. Every entry covers one CDR3 protein and lists the most common genes and DNA from its rows. The sample records around 580,000 distinct CDR3 sequences, more than 20% of which are singletons. The ten largest clones take up less than 40% of the sample.

In the paper's terms, the treatment or condition label means: allogeneic hematopoietic cell transplantation with graft depleted of TCRalphabeta T cells and CD19 B cells. The children who served as transplant recipients had been given grafts of TCRalphabeta/CD19-depleted allogeneic hematopoietic cells. Points on this clonotype: No cognate antigen has been identified for it. Base quality data are lacking; no much larger clone is found one base away.

The source is a boy less than two years old with Wiskott-Aldrich syndrome, due to receive a stem cell transplant. The chain was built from TRBV4-1 and TRBJ2-1, with 14 middle bases fitting TRBD2. Sequenced material: PBMCs, taken before TCRalphabeta/CD19-depleted stem cell transplant. The DNA sequence is TGCGCCAGCAGCCAAGTGGGACTAGCGGGAGTTTCGTCCTACAATGAGCAGTTCTTC. Translated, it reads CASSQVGLAGVSSYNEQFF.